One TCR beta chain is described in this entry. This record belongs to a study of blood T cell repertoires in COVID-19. Two negative PCRs, clearance, or symptom resolution had been documented for recovered Cohort 3 donors. This table comes from immunoSEQ multiplex PCR, and its TCRdb copy is limited to in-frame clones, with some not included. The sample lists under 150,000 clones; 60% to 80% were seen once. The CDR3 covers 13 residues. Per the germline V gene, CDR1 is LNHDA and CDR2 is SQIVND (reference sequence). Trimming pared 3 bases from V and 5 bases from J, leaving 10 bases between. The rearrangement joins TRBV19 to TRBJ1-1; D not certain. The specimen was PBMCs or T cells enriched from blood (not recorded which). This clonotype originated in a woman aged 50 to 60 who had recovered from COVID-19. The CDR3 loop is CASSINSQTEAFF. CDR3 sequence (DNA): TGTGCCAGTAGTATTAACAGCCAGACTGAAGCTTTCTTT.